The clone carrying this TCR beta chain was observed many times. For blood and skin samples, reverse transcription used TCR alpha and beta constant primers. Ligated cDNA underwent four rounds of PCR with nested alpha and beta constant region primers and SP2. One entry per CDR3 protein results from TCRdb running MiXCR on the 5' RACE reads. The data hold tens of thousands of distinct CDR3 sequences, with under 30% observed a single time. The data belong to a study of naive and memory T cell subsets. The ends lost 0 bases at V and 0 bases at J; junction bases unmatched: 3. The CDR3 consists of 16 residues. Germline loops: CDR1 SGHRS, CDR2 YFSETQ. Adult healthy volunteers gave 2.5 ml peripheral blood for whole-blood RNA.

This chain connects TRBV5-1 to TRBJ2-1; 7 bases are a match to TRBD2. This receptor was obtained from a female donor in good health. DNA for the CDR3: TGCGCCAGCAGCTTGGTTAAGCGGGGCTCCTACAATGAGCAGTTCTTC. Its protein is CASSLVKRGSYNEQFF.